A single sample is the source of the 32 T cell receptor beta chains below, sequenced in a study of T cells after yellow fever vaccination. MiXCR, run by TCRdb on the 5' RACE reads, gives a single entry per CDR3 protein. The sample yields some 350,000 distinct CDR3 sequences, about 6.2% seen once. The specimen was PBMCs, collected 5 days after the yellow fever booster vaccination. These receptors all stem from a man aged 30 to 45 who received the YFV17D yellow fever vaccine.

This clonotype was counted many times. This chain uses TRBV6-2 or TRBV6-3 with TRBJ2-7; D call uncertain. The CDR3 is 11 amino acids. The germline CDR1 and CDR2 sequences are MNHEY and SVGEGT. V gave up 5 bases and J gave up 4 bases, with 6 bases separating them. CDR3 protein: CASSQKYEQYF. DNA for the CDR3: TGTGCCAGCAGTCAAAAGTACGAGCAGTACTTC.

V is TRBV7-3 and J is TRBJ2-1; tentatively, D is TRBD2 (6 bases). Trimming left V 5 bases short and J 8 bases short, with 19 bases between. CDR3 length equals 15 residues. The germline CDR1 and CDR2 sequences are SGHTA and FQGTGA. CDR3 sequence: CASSTISEGGDEQFF. CDR3 bases: TGTGCCAGCAGCACAATCTCTGAGGGCGGGGATGAGCAGTTCTTC.

This clonotype was detected a few times. The rearrangement links TRBV5-1 to TRBJ2-3; perhaps TRBD1 as D (5 bases). The V gene lost 4 bases and the J gene lost 1 base, with 16 bases spanning the gap. The germline V gene encodes CDR1 SGHRS and CDR2 YFSETQ. This CDR3 has 16 residues. The CDR3 DNA sequence: TGCGCCAGCAGCCAGACAGTGTTTGAACGCACAGATACGCAGTATTTT. Amino acids: CASSQTVFERTDTQYF.

This clonotype has just a few counts. J is TRBJ2-7 and V is TRBV11-2, with 7 bases fitting TRBD1. Germline CDR1 is SGHAT and CDR2 is FQNNGV. The trim removed 5 bases at V and 7 bases at J, leaving 8 bases unmatched. The CDR3 covers 13 residues. The CDR3 coding sequence is TGTGCCAGCAGCATAGGGGGCGGGTTGGAGCAGTACTTC. This sequence encodes CASSIGGGLEQYF.

The V gene is TRBV27, the J gene TRBJ2-6; D is unresolved. The CDR3 runs 15 residues. Germline CDR1 reads MNHEY; CDR2 reads SMNVEV (reference sequence). Trimming removed 2 bases at V and 4 bases at J, with 9 bases between. CDR3 coding DNA: TGTGCCAGCAGTTTAGTGCTTCCAGGGGCCAACGTCCTGACTTTC. Its translation is CASSLVLPGANVLTF.

The rearrangement joins TRBV20-1 to TRBJ2-3; TRBD2 is a possible D gene (5 bases). CDR1 is DFQATT and CDR2 is SNEGSKA in the germline V gene (reference sequence). V was cut by 3 bases and J by 5 bases, with 18 bases left in between. CDR3 length equals 15 residues. This chain's CDR3 is CSASGIRIERDTQYF. DNA of the CDR3: TGCAGTGCTAGCGGGATAAGGATTGAGAGAGATACGCAGTATTTT.

This clonotype has just a few counts. J is TRBJ2-7 and V is TRBV27; TRBD1 is a possible D gene (7 bases). V lost 3 bases and J lost 5, with 14 bases in between. CDR1 is MNHEY and CDR2 is SMNVEV in the germline V gene (reference sequence). The CDR3 runs 14 residues. DNA of the CDR3: TGTGCCAGCAGTTTGGAGGGGGCTCTCAACGAGCAGTACTTC. Its translation is CASSLEGALNEQYF.

This clonotype was counted ten times or more. The chain links TRBV12-3 or TRBV12-4 to TRBJ1-1; 7 bases are a match to TRBD1. This CDR3 is built from 13 residues. V lost 5 bases and J lost 2; bases outside the gene matches: 2. The CDR3 loop reads CASSGQVNTEAFF. In DNA form, the CDR3 reads TGTGCCAGCAGTGGACAGGTAAACACTGAAGCTTTCTTT.

The chain uses TRBV6-1 and TRBJ1-6, with D tentatively TRBD1 (5 bases). The CDR3 contains 16 residues. Trimming left V 10 bases short and J 0 bases short, with 16 bases between. Germline CDR1 reads MNHNS; CDR2 reads SASEGT. As DNA, the CDR3 is TGTGCCACCTCCCGGGACCGAGACTCCTATAATTCACCCCTCCACTTT. It is translated as CATSRDRDSYNSPLHF.

Ten or more counts support this clonotype. J is TRBJ2-1 and V is TRBV12-3 or TRBV12-4; TRBD2 matches 10 bases. V was clipped by 4 bases and J by 4 bases; unmatched bases: 7. The CDR3 runs to 16 residues. In DNA form, the CDR3 reads TGTGCCAGCAGTTCCTGGACTAGCGGATCATACAATGAGCAGTTCTTC. Its translation: CASSSWTSGSYNEQFF.

The sample holds many counts of this clonotype. This chain connects TRBV29-1 to TRBJ2-7; 8 bases align to TRBD2. V was pared by 6 bases and J by 3 bases, with 10 bases of the junction left unmatched. The V gene's germline CDR1 is SQVTM and CDR2 ANQGSEA. This CDR3 has 14 residues. The CDR3 reads CSVAPGTRGYEQYF. Here the CDR3 DNA reads TGCAGCGTGGCCCCCGGGACTAGGGGCTACGAGCAGTACTTC.

This clonotype occurred many times. DNA of the CDR3: TGTGCCAGCAGTATGACAGGCCACTACGAGCAGTACTTC. Its protein is CASSMTGHYEQYF. The chain employs TRBV28 and TRBJ2-7, with D perhaps TRBD1 (6 bases). V was clipped by 5 bases and J by 3 bases, with 11 bases between them. Germline values: CDR1 MDHEN, CDR2 SYDVKM. This CDR3 spans 13 amino acids.

This clonotype has only a few counts. The chain has TRBV20-1 and TRBJ2-7; TRBD1 matches 7 bases. This CDR3 is 13 amino acids long. V shed 5 bases and J 3 bases; nucleotides not matched to a gene: 7. Per germline, CDR1 DFQATT and CDR2 SNEGSKA (reference sequence). CDR3 sequence reads: CSAETGKLYEQYF. The DNA for the CDR3 is TGCAGTGCTGAGACAGGGAAGCTCTACGAGCAGTACTTC.

This clonotype was observed a few times. The J gene is TRBJ1-2, the V gene TRBV24-1, with D possibly matching TRBD1 (5 bases). Trimming removed 3 bases at V and 0 bases at J, with 7 bases between. The CDR3 consists of 14 residues. Germline V gene lookup returns CDR1 KGHDR and CDR2 SFDVKD. DNA of the CDR3: TGTGCCACCAGTGATGCGACAGCTAACTATGGCTACACCTTC. Its protein is CATSDATANYGYTF.

This clonotype was seen only a few times. The chain links TRBV15 to TRBJ2-1; 9 nucleotides line up with TRBD2. V was clipped by 9 bases and J by 10 bases; unmatched bases: 10. Germline lookup yields CDR1 LNHNV and CDR2 YYDKDF (reference sequence). The CDR3 length is 13 residues. The CDR3 reads CATRDGLAGEQFF. The CDR3 DNA follows: TGTGCCACGAGAGATGGGCTAGCGGGAGAGCAGTTCTTC.

The sample holds a few counts of this clonotype. The rearrangement joins TRBV20-1 to TRBJ2-3, with 15 bases fitting TRBD2. Per germline, CDR1 DFQATT and CDR2 SNEGSKA (reference sequence). The CDR3 consists of 14 residues. Trimming removed 1 base from V and 11 bases from J; junction bases left unmatched: 4. The CDR3 sequence: CSARGTSGRAGQYF. The DNA for the CDR3 is TGCAGTGCTAGAGGGACTAGCGGGAGGGCCGGGCAGTATTTT.

In this sample, this clonotype turned up a few times. The chain recombines TRBV25-1 with TRBJ2-1; 7 nucleotides line up with TRBD2. Germline V gene lookup returns CDR1 MGHDK and CDR2 SYGVNS. V shed 8 bases, J shed 1 base, and the junction held 11 bases outside the gene matches. The CDR3 loop spans 16 amino acids. CDR3 sequence reads: CASLGLSGKSYNEQFF. The CDR3 DNA reads TGTGCCAGCCTCGGTTTGAGCGGGAAATCCTACAATGAGCAGTTCTTC.

The chain employs TRBV12-3 or TRBV12-4 and TRBJ2-2; D assignment may be TRBD1 or TRBD2 (5 bases each). The CDR3 runs to 15 residues. V shed 3 bases and J shed 5 bases, with 13 bases lying between them. The chain's CDR3 is CASSLGTARTGELFF. In DNA form, the CDR3 reads TGTGCCAGCAGTTTGGGGACCGCCAGAACCGGGGAGCTGTTTTTT.

This clonotype was recorded many times. This chain uses TRBV30 with TRBJ1-1; perhaps TRBD1 as D (6 bases). Germline V gene sequence: CDR1 GTSNPN, CDR2 SVGIG (reference sequence). The V end lost 2 bases, the J end lost 4 bases, and 14 bases lay between the germline ends. The CDR3 is 14 residues long. The CDR3 region is CAWSYDQGPTEAFF. The CDR3 DNA is TGTGCCTGGAGTTACGACCAGGGGCCCACTGAAGCTTTCTTT.

This clonotype was detected a few times. V and J are TRBV7-2 and TRBJ2-7, with D unresolved. The CDR3 consists of 14 residues. Per the germline V gene, CDR1 is SGHTA and CDR2 is FQGNSA. The germline V and J ends were trimmed by 3 bases and 1 base, with 10 bases remaining between them. The CDR3 region has the DNA TGTGCCAGCAGCTTTGAGAGGCAATCCTACGAGCAGTACTTC. It codes for CASSFERQSYEQYF. The variable domain in full, completed from reference TRBV7-2 and TRBJ2-7, reads GAGVSQSPSNKVTEKGKDVELRCDPISGHTALYWYRQSLGQGLEFLIYFQGNSAPDKSGLPSDRFSAERTGGSVSTLTIQRTQQEDSAVYLCASSFERQSYEQYFGPGTRLTVT.

This clonotype was counted many times. V gene TRBV7-2 combines with J gene TRBJ2-2; D not certain. CDR1 and CDR2 from the germline V gene are SGHTA and FQGNSA. The V end was cut by 5 bases, the J end by 6 bases, with 13 bases between. This CDR3 comprises 14 residues. The CDR3 sequence: CASSATSEAGELFF. In DNA, the CDR3 is TGTGCCAGCAGCGCTACGAGCGAAGCCGGGGAGCTGTTTTTT.

This clonotype has ten or more counts. This chain links TRBV29-1 with TRBJ2-7; 7 positions agree with TRBD2. V dropped 5 bases and J dropped 0; count of bases not matched to a gene: 7. The CDR3 loop spans 14 amino acids. Germline CDR1 is SQVTM and CDR2 is ANQGSEA. CDR3 sequence: CSVLAADSSYEQYF. The CDR3 DNA reads as TGCAGCGTTCTAGCGGCGGATAGCTCCTACGAGCAGTACTTC.

This clonotype was detected only a few times. The CDR3 DNA follows: TGTGCCAGCAGCTTAGTCCCTAGCGGGAGCGATGAGCAGTTCTTC. Translation gives CASSLVPSGSDEQFF. The genes are TRBV7-2 and TRBJ2-1; TRBD2 matches at 10 bases. This CDR3 has 15 residues. The germline gives CDR1 SGHTA, CDR2 FQGNSA. Trimming cost V 1 base and J 8 bases; bases outside gene matches: 5.

This clonotype was counted at least ten times. J is TRBJ2-7 and V is TRBV29-1; weak D call: TRBD2 (6 bases). CDR3 length equals 14 residues. V was pared by 6 bases and J by 7 bases, with 22 bases between. Germline values: CDR1 SQVTM, CDR2 ANQGSEA. CDR3 loop: CSVVPGLLMREQYF. The CDR3, as DNA: TGCAGCGTCGTCCCGGGACTCCTCATGCGGGAGCAGTACTTC.

Here the CDR3 reads CASSSRRLAGVYEQYF. DNA for the CDR3: TGTGCCAGCAGTTCCAGAAGACTAGCGGGAGTGTACGAGCAGTACTTC. This sequence joins TRBV7-7 and TRBJ2-7; 12 bases align to TRBD2. The CDR3 length is 16 residues. V was clipped by 6 bases and J by 4 bases; unmatched bases: 10. Germline assignment: CDR1 SSHAT and CDR2 FNYEAQ (reference sequence).

The rearrangement joins TRBV3-1 to TRBJ1-6; D not resolved. Trimming removed 0 bases at V and 7 bases at J, with 4 bases between. The CDR3 length is 13 residues. Germline CDR1 LGHDT, CDR2 YNNKEL (reference sequence). CDR3 in amino acids: CASSQDGNSPLHF. As DNA, the CDR3 is TGTGCCAGCAGCCAAGACGGGAATTCACCCCTCCACTTT.

This chain connects TRBV12-3 or TRBV12-4 to TRBJ2-3; D gene uncertain. CDR3 length: 18 amino acids. Trimming removed 3 bases at V and 2 bases at J, with 21 bases between. As DNA, the CDR3 is TGTGCCAGCAGTTTTTTATTAGAAGCGTCTAGACACACAGATACGCAGTATTTT. It is translated as CASSFLLEASRHTDTQYF.

The chain combines TRBV7-9 with TRBJ2-3, with TRBD2 as a possible D gene (6 bases). This CDR3 spans 15 amino acids. The V gene lost 3 bases and the J gene lost 4 bases, with 14 bases spanning the gap. Germline V lookup: CDR1 SEHNR, CDR2 FQNEAQ (reference sequence). CDR3 bases: TGTGCCAGCAGCTTGCTGGCCCCTAGCGCAGATACGCAGTATTTT. Its translation is CASSLLAPSADTQYF.

The CDR3 loop reads CASSFKGLGETQYF. The CDR3 coding sequence is TGTGCCAGCAGCTTCAAGGGGCTCGGGGAGACCCAGTACTTC. The chain joins TRBV7-2 to TRBJ2-5; possible D gene TRBD1, 5 bases. Per germline, CDR1 SGHTA and CDR2 FQGNSA. The CDR3 runs 14 residues. Trimming shortened V by 3 bases and J by 5 bases, and 13 bases separated the two germline ends. Looking up the rest from reference TRBV7-2 and TRBJ2-5 gives the full variable domain: GAGVSQSPSNKVTEKGKDVELRCDPISGHTALYWYRQSLGQGLEFLIYFQGNSAPDKSGLPSDRFSAERTGGSVSTLTIQRTQQEDSAVYLCASSFKGLGETQYFGPGTRLLVL.

This clonotype was found many times. This chain joins TRBV12-3 or TRBV12-4 and TRBJ2-1; 8 bases are shared with TRBD2. This CDR3 is built from 14 residues. Unmatched junction bases numbered 8, after V lost 4 bases and J lost 9 bases. The CDR3 sequence is CASSWGTRAGEQFF. The CDR3 bases are TGTGCCAGCAGTTGGGGGACTAGGGCGGGTGAGCAGTTCTTC.

In this sample, this clonotype turned up many times. In nucleotides, the CDR3 is TGTGCCAGCAGCTTAGGGGACGGAGGACTCTACGAGCAGTACTTC. Protein product: CASSLGDGGLYEQYF. V and J are TRBV7-2 and TRBJ2-7; either TRBD1 or TRBD2 may supply D (5 bases each). The ends were cut back, 1 base at V and 3 bases at J, with 13 bases in the middle. The germline V gene has CDR1 SGHTA and CDR2 FQGNSA. This CDR3 is built from 15 residues.

This sequence joins TRBV6-2 or TRBV6-3 and TRBJ1-2, with 8 bases that match TRBD1. This CDR3 region has 13 residues. The trim removed 7 bases at V and 7 bases at J, leaving 8 bases unmatched. Per germline, CDR1 MNHEY and CDR2 SVGEGT. The DNA for the CDR3 is TGTGCCAGCACCTTTGGACAGGGAGCTGGCTACACCTTC. The encoded protein is CASTFGQGAGYTF.